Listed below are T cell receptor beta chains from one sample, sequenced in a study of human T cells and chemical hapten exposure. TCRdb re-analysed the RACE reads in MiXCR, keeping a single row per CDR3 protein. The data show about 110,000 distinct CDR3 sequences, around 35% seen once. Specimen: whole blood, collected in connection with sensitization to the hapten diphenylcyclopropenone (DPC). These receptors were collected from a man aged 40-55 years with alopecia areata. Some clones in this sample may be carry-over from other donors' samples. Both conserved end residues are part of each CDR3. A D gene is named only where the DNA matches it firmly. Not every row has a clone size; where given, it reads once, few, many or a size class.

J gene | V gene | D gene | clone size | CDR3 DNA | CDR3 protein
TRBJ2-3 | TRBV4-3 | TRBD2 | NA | TGCGCCAGCAGCGCTCGTTTAGCGGGAGGGCCTGGGGCAGATACGCAGTATTTT | CASSARLAGGPGADTQYF
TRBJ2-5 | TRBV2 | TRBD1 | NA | TGTGCCAGCAGTGGTGGGACAGGGGTACAAGAGACCCAGTACTTC | CASSGGTGVQETQYF
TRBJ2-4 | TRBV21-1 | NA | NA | TGTGCCAATTCCTCAAAGGGGCAATCGAACATTCAGTACTTC | CANSSKGQSNIQYF
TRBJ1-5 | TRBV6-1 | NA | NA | TGTGCCAGCAGGTGGGGGAGAGGCAATCAGCCCCAGCATTTT | CASRWGRGNQPQHF
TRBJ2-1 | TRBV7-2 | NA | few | TGTGCCAGCAGCTTAGCGGCGGGATTGACCTACAATGAGCAGTTCTTC | CASSLAAGLTYNEQFF
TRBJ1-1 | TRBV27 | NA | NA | TGTGCCAGCAGTTTATGGGGCCCGGGCCCTGAAGCTTTCTTT | CASSLWGPGPEAFF
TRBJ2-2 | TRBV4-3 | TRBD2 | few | TGCGCCAGCAGCCAAGTTGGACTAGCGGAAAACACCGGGGAGCTGTTTTTT | CASSQVGLAENTGELFF
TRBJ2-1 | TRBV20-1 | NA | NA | TGCAGTGCTAGAGATATAGACAAGTACAATGAGCAGTTCTTC | CSARDIDKYNEQFF
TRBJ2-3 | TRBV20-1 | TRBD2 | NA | TGCAGTGCGCTGGAAGGTCCTAGCGGAACAGATACGCAGTATTTT | CSALEGPSGTDTQYF
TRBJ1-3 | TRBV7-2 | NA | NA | TGTGCCAGCAGCTTAGCTGCGGGCTCCTCTGGAAACACCATATATTTT | CASSLAAGSSGNTIYF
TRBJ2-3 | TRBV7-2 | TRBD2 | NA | TGTGCCAGCAGCTTGGGCTGGACTAGCGGGAGCGCAGGCACCGCAGATACGCAGTATTTT | CASSLGWTSGSAGTADTQYF